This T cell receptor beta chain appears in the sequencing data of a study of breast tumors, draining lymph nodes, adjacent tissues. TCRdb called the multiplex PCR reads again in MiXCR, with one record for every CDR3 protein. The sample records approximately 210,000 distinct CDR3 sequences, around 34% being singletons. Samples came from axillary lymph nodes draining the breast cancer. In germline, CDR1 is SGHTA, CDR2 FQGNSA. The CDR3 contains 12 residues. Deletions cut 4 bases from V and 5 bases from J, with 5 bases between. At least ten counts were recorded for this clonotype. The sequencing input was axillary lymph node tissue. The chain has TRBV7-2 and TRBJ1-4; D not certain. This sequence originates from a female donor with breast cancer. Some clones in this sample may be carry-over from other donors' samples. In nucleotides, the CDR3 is TGTGCCAGCAGCTGGGTAAATGAAAAACTGTTTTTT. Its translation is CASSWVNEKLFF.